The T cell receptor (beta chain) described here comes from a study of T cell responses to AZD1222 COVID-19 vaccine. At the level of the study: Second doses at about 4 or about 12 weeks were pooled.

Data came from immunoSEQ multiplex PCR; TCRdb stores just in-frame clones and leaves some out. Of 90,000 to 150,000 clones listed, approximately 90% are singletons. As regards this clone: Antigen: not known.

V lost 5 bases and J 9 bases, leaving 14 bases between the germline ends. CDR1 is SQVTM, CDR2 ANQGSEA, per germline. The CDR3 runs 12 residues. Broader study findings: The peak T cell response came first, and repertoires were sampled only after it. Breadth and depth of Spike-specific TCRs rose after two AZD1222 doses.

The clonotype originates from an adult in good health. This material consisted of peripheral blood, taken on day 0 of AZD1222 vaccination. V gene TRBV29-1 combines with J gene TRBJ2-1; TRBD1 might be the D (6 bases). The CDR3 DNA reads TGCAGCGTTCTGGTACAGGGAAGTGAGCAGTTCTTC. This sequence encodes CSVLVQGSEQFF.